This is a list of T cell receptor beta chains from one sample in a study of blood T cell repertoires in COVID-19. TCRdb's table, derived via immunoSEQ multiplex PCR, lists solely in-frame clones and lacks some. The sample lists 130,000 or so clones; 70% to 90% were seen once. The sequenced sample consisted of peripheral blood. The source is a man in his forties with acute or convalescent COVID-19. Each CDR3 is given with its conserved first and last residue. The D gene is left open where the match is weak. The size of a clone is reported for some rows only, either as once, few or many, or as a class for expanded clones.

clone size	D gene	V gene	J gene	CDR3 DNA	CDR3 protein
-	TRBD2	TRBV24-1	TRBJ2-5	TGTGCCACCAGTGATCCTAGCGGGGAAGAAGAGACCCAGTACTTC	CATSDPSGEEETQYF
few	-	TRBV28	TRBJ1-2	TGTGCCAGCAATGAGGAAAGGGGCGAATATGGCTACACCTTC	CASNEERGEYGYTF
few	-	TRBV6-5	TRBJ1-5	TGTGCCAGCAGTTTTGGTCAGCCAGCGAGCAATCAGCCCCAGCATTTT	CASSFGQPASNQPQHF
-	TRBD2	TRBV29-1	TRBJ2-2	TGCAGCGTTGGGGAACCTACTAGCGGGAGGCGGAACACCGGGGAGCTGTTTTTT	CSVGEPTSGRRNTGELFF
-	-	TRBV21-1	TRBJ1-5	TGTGCCAGCACCCCATTCACAGGGGATAGCAATCAGCCCCAGCATTTT	CASTPFTGDSNQPQHF
-	-	TRBV5-4	TRBJ1-2	TGTGCCAGCAGCTTTAGGGGCCAACTCTATGGCTACACCTTC	CASSFRGQLYGYTF
-	TRBD1	TRBV4-3	TRBJ1-2	TGCGCCAGCAGCCAAGGGCGCCTGGACAGGGGACTATATGGCTACACCTTC	CASSQGRLDRGLYGYTF
-	-	TRBV9	TRBJ2-2	TGTGCCAGCAGCGTTGACAGCGTAACCGGGGAGCTGTTTTTT	CASSVDSVTGELFF
-	-	TRBV5-1	TRBJ2-5	TGCGCCAGCAGCTTGGCGGGGTCAGAGACCCAGTACTTC	CASSLAGSETQYF
once	-	TRBV2	TRBJ2-3	TGTGCCAGCAGTTACAGGGCCTCCACAGATACGCAGTATTTT	CASSYRASTDTQYF
-	-	TRBV6-5	TRBJ1-4	TGTGCCAGCAGTACCCAGACAGGTCTTTTGGAAAAACTGTTTTTT	CASSTQTGLLEKLFF
-	-	TRBV7-2	TRBJ1-2	TGTGCCAGCAGCTTAGCAGGAGGGTCACATGGCTACACCTTC	CASSLAGGSHGYTF
once	TRBD1	TRBV19	TRBJ1-5	TGTGCCAGTACTAGGACAGGGCAGGGGCAGCCCCAGCATTTT	CASTRTGQGQPQHF
-	TRBD2	TRBV5-1	TRBJ2-3	TGCGCCAGCAGCTTGGGACTAGCGGGGGGGCTGACAGATACGCAGTATTTT	CASSLGLAGGLTDTQYF
-	-	TRBV30	TRBJ1-6	TGTGCCTGGACTGGGCCGAATAATTCACCCCTCCACTTT	CAWTGPNNSPLHF
-	-	TRBV30	TRBJ1-1	TGTGCCTGGAGTGTGGGGGGGATGAACACTGAAGCTTTCTTT	CAWSVGGMNTEAFF